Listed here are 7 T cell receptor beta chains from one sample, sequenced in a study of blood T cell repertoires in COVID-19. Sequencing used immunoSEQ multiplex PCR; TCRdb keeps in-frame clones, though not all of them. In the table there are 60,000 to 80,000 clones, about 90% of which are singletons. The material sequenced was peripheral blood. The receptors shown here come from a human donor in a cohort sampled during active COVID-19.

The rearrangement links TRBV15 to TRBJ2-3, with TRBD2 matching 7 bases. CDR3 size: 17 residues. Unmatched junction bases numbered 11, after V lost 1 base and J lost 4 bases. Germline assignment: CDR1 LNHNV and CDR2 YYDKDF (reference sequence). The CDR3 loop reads CATSRGQWRGGADTQYF. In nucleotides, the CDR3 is TGTGCCACCAGCAGAGGTCAATGGCGGGGAGGGGCAGATACGCAGTATTTT. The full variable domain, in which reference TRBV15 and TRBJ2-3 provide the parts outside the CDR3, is DAMVIQNPRYQVTQFGKPVTLSCSQTLNHNVMYWYQQKSSQAPKLLFHYYDKDFNNEADTPDNFQSRRPNTSFCFLDIRSPGLGDTAMYLCATSRGQWRGGADTQYFGPGTRLTVL.

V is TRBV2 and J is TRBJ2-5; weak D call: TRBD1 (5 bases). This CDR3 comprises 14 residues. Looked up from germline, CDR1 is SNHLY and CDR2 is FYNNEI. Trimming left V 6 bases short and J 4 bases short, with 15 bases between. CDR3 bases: TGTGCCAGCAGGGCTTCAGGGTGGGGAGAGACCCAGTACTTC. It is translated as CASRASGWGETQYF.

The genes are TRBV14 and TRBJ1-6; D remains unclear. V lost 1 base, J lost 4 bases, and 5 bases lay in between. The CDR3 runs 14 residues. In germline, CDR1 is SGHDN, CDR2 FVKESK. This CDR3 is CASSQGVYNSPLHF. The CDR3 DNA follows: TGTGCCAGCAGCCAAGGAGTTTATAATTCACCCCTCCACTTT.

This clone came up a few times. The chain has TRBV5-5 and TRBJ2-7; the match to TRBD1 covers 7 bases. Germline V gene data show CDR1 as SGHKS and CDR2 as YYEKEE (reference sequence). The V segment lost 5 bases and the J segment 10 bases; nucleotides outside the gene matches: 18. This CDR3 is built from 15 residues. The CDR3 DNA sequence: TGTGCCAGCAGGTTCGACAGGGCGCAACTGTCTTTTCAGTACTTC. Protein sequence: CASRFDRAQLSFQYF.

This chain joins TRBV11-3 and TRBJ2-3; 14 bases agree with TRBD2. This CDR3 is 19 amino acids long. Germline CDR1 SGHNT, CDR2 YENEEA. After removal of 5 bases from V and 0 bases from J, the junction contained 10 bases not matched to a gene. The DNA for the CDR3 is TGTGCCAGCAGCCACGCGTCGGGACTAGCGGGGGCAAGCACAGATACGCAGTATTTT. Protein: CASSHASGLAGASTDTQYF.

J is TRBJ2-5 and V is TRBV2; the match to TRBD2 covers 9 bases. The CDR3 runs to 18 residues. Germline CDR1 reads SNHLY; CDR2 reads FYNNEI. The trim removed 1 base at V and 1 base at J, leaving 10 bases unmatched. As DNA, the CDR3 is TGTGCCAGCAGTGAAGTGAGTCTAGCGGGGCCCCCCCAAGAGACCCAGTACTTC. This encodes CASSEVSLAGPPQETQYF.

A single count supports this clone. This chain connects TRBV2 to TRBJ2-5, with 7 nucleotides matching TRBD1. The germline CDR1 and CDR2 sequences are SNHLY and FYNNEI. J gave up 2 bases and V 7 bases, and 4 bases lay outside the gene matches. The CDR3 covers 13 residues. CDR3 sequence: CASNRDRQETQYF. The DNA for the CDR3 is TGTGCCAGCAATAGGGACAGACAAGAGACCCAGTACTTC.